This note documents a single T cell receptor (beta chain) sequence. Its antigen is as yet unknown. Time point indicated: late sampling 161 to 241 days after vaccination in a few convalescent patients. The treatment: roughly 10-day PBMC culture with coronavirus spike peptide pools or control peptides (ViraFEST assay). The V end lost 10 bases, the J end lost 6 bases, and 17 bases lay between the germline ends. The V gene's germline CDR1 is ENHRY and CDR2 SYGVKD. This CDR3 is built from 13 residues. The data originate from a study of vaccination and CD4 T cells after COVID-19. The Oncomine TCR Beta short-read assay was applied to DNA of cultured CD4+ T cells. A single record per CDR3 protein comes from TCRdb applying MiXCR to the PCR reads. The sample has 25,000 to 30,000 distinct CDR3 sequences; less than 45% are singletons.

Material: CD4+ T cells from blood, cultured in vitro, obtained about 7 months after SARS-CoV-2 vaccination. The V gene is TRBV10-3, the J gene TRBJ2-3; tentatively, D is TRBD1 or TRBD2 (5 bases each). This receptor was taken from a human donor who had recovered from COVID-19. The DNA of the CDR3 is TGTGCCACGCTGAGATCCGAGGGGGATACGCAGTATTTT. It specifies CATLRSEGDTQYF.